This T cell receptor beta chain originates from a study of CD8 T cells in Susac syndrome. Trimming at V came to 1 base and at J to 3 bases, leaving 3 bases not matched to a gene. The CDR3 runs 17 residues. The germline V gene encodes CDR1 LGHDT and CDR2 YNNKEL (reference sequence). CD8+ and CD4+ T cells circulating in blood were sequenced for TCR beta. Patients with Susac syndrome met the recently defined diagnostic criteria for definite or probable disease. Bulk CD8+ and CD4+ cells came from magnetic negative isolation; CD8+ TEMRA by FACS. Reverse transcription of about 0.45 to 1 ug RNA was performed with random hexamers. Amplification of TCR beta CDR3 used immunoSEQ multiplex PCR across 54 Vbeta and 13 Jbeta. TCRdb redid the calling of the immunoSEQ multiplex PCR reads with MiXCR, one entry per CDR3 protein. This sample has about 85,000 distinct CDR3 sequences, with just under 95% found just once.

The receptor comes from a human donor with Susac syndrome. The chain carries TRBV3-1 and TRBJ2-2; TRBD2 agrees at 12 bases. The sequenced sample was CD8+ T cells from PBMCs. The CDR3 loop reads CASSQGLAGAYTGELFF. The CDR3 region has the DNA TGTGCCAGCAGCCAAGGACTAGCGGGAGCGTACACCGGGGAGCTGTTTTTT. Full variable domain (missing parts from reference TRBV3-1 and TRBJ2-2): DTAVSQTPKYLVTQMGNDKSIKCEQNLGHDTMYWYKQDSKKFLKIMFSYNNKELIINETVPNRFSPKSPDKAHLNLHINSLELGDSAVYFCASSQGLAGAYTGELFFGEGSRLTVL.